This T cell receptor beta chain was recorded in a study of blood T cell repertoires in COVID-19. The V gene's germline CDR1 is SGHTA and CDR2 FQGTGA. V lost 5 bases to trimming and J lost 5 bases; unmatched junction nucleotides: 5. The CDR3 extends over 14 amino acids. Sequenced by immunoSEQ multiplex PCR; TCRdb stores in-frame clones only, minus some. The data hold 120,000 or so clones, with around 82% observed a single time. The rearrangement joins TRBV7-3 to TRBJ2-4; 8 bases align to TRBD2. Sequencing used peripheral blood. The origin of this receptor is a woman aged 25 to 39 who had recovered from COVID-19. The CDR3 DNA reads TGTGCCAGCAGCCCGGGAGGGTCACAAAACATTCAGTACTTC. This gives the protein CASSPGGSQNIQYF.